This T cell receptor beta chain is drawn from a study of read filtering for tumor transcriptome and immune sequencing. Overall study: Mean patient age was about 66 years, range 47 to 80; 17 male, around 15 female. R-ISS stage counts were roughly eight for I, 15 to 20 for II, about 7 for III.

Whole-study results and caveats: The CD138-negative fraction was mixed bone marrow immune cells, not pure T cells.

In the case of this clonotype: Its specificity is not known. A single base separates this from a much larger clone, so it may be a read error.

From roughly 390 ng of RNA, a library with molecular barcoded alpha/delta and beta/gamma adaptors was made. TCRdb re-derived calls from the reads in MiXCR, one entry per CDR3 protein. Here the sample spans fewer than 25,000 distinct CDR3 sequences, about 20% being singletons. After removal of 2 bases from V and 0 bases from J, the junction contained 13 bases not matched to a gene. CDR1 and CDR2 (germline): MNHEY, SVGAGI. CDR3 length equals 19 residues. The TCR originated in a donor at least 40 years old with multiple myeloma. The sequenced material came from a population of CD138-negative cells sorted from bone marrow. The V and J genes are TRBV6-5 and TRBJ2-1; 7 positions agree with TRBD1. CDR3 sequence: CASSYQPLGGPTSYNEQFF. In DNA form, the CDR3 reads TGTGCCAGCAGTTACCAACCACTAGGGGGCCCAACCTCCTACAATGAGCAGTTCTTC.